These 19 T cell receptor beta chains came from one sample sequenced in a study of cytomegalovirus exposure and HLA in healthy donors. PCR involved 60 Vbeta and 13 Jbeta primers. Data came from immunoSEQ multiplex PCR; TCRdb stores just in-frame clones and leaves some out. Of around 200,000 clones listed, 65% to 75% are singletons. Sample: PBMCs. The receptor source for this set is a young man in good health and CMV-seropositive.

The V and J genes are TRBV7-9 and TRBJ1-1, with no clear D. This CDR3 is built from 13 residues. Between the trimmed V and J ends, which lost 4 bases and 0 bases, there was a span of 6 bases. Germline values: CDR1 SEHNR, CDR2 FQNEAQ (reference sequence). In nucleotides, the CDR3 is TGTGCCAGCAGCTCGGGGATGAACACTGAAGCTTTCTTT. It codes for CASSSGMNTEAFF.

This chain joins TRBV10-3 and TRBJ1-1; D is uncertain. The ends were cut back, 8 bases at V and 2 bases at J, with 12 bases in the middle. CDR3 length equals 13 residues. CDR1 is ENHRY and CDR2 is SYGVKD in the germline V gene. CDR3 in DNA: TGTGCCATCGGTCGGGGTCTCAACACTGAAGCTTTCTTT. This sequence encodes CAIGRGLNTEAFF.

This clone appeared a single time. V gene TRBV28 combines with J gene TRBJ1-2; D is possibly TRBD1 (5 bases). Germline lookup yields CDR1 MDHEN and CDR2 SYDVKM. Trimming cost V 4 bases and J 4 bases, with 10 bases left between them. This CDR3 comprises 13 residues. CDR3 loop: CASSSGHRYGYTF. The CDR3 bases are TGTGCCAGCAGTTCAGGGCACCGCTATGGCTACACCTTC.

This clone came up a few times. The rearrangement joins TRBV27 to TRBJ1-1; 7 bases match TRBD1. Germline values: CDR1 MNHEY, CDR2 SMNVEV (reference sequence). The CDR3 consists of 12 residues. Unmatched junction bases numbered 4, after V lost 7 bases and J lost 5 bases. The CDR3 is CASISGGTEAFF. CDR3 nucleotides: TGTGCCAGCATCTCAGGGGGGACTGAAGCTTTCTTT.

The chain uses TRBV2 and TRBJ2-3, with 7 bases fitting TRBD2. V lost 8 bases to trimming and J lost 2 bases; unmatched junction nucleotides: 13. The CDR3 consists of 16 residues. CDR1 SNHLY and CDR2 FYNNEI come from the germline V gene. The CDR3 nucleotides are TGTGCCAGCCCCCCACTAGCGAGCCCCCTCACAGATACGCAGTATTTT. Protein: CASPPLASPLTDTQYF.

This chain uses TRBV28 with TRBJ2-7; D remains unclear. The V gene's germline CDR1 is MDHEN and CDR2 SYDVKM. The CDR3 length is 14 residues. The V and J ends lost 3 bases and 1 base respectively, with 10 bases between them. CDR3: CASSFPRQSYEQYF. The CDR3, as DNA: TGTGCCAGCAGTTTCCCGCGGCAATCCTACGAGCAGTACTTC.

The CDR3 DNA follows: TGTGCCAGCAGCTTCGGGTCCTCTAGCGGGGTATCAGATACGCAGTATTTT. Amino acid sequence: CASSFGSSSGVSDTQYF. J is TRBJ2-3 and V is TRBV5-4, with 9 bases aligning to TRBD2. The CDR3 loop spans 17 amino acids. V gave up 2 bases and J gave up 4 bases; unmatched junction bases: 11. Germline CDR1 reads SGHNT; CDR2 reads YYREEE (reference sequence).

This chain links TRBV6-6 with TRBJ1-5; TRBD1 matches 10 bases. The V gene's germline CDR1 is MNHNY and CDR2 SVGAGI (reference sequence). The CDR3 extends over 14 amino acids. V shed 5 bases, J shed 7 bases, and the junction held 5 bases outside the gene matches. CDR3 nucleotide sequence: TGTGCCAGCAGTGACAGGGGGCTTCAACAGCCCCAGCATTTT. It codes for CASSDRGLQQPQHF.

This chain connects TRBV7-8 to TRBJ1-2; perhaps TRBD1 as D (6 bases). The CDR3 covers 15 residues. Trimming took off 2 bases at V and 4 bases at J, with 14 bases between the two ends. The germline CDR1 and CDR2 sequences are SGHVS and FQNEAQ. The CDR3 reads CASSLTFQGSYGYTF. CDR3 nucleotides: TGTGCCAGCAGCTTAACATTCCAGGGGAGCTATGGCTACACCTTC.

This clone was detected a few times. The J gene is TRBJ1-1, the V gene TRBV29-1; 9 bases line up with TRBD1. The V and J ends lost 6 bases and 0 bases, in that order; junction bases with no gene match: 8. Germline V gene data show CDR1 as SQVTM and CDR2 as ANQGSEA. The CDR3 loop spans 15 amino acids. The CDR3 DNA is TGCAGCGTGGCCGGGACAGGGCCGTTGAACACTGAAGCTTTCTTT. It codes for CSVAGTGPLNTEAFF.

The V and J genes are TRBV7-3 and TRBJ2-5; possible D gene TRBD1, 6 bases. CDR3 length: 13 residues. Deletions cut 5 bases from V and 5 bases from J, with 12 bases between. Germline V gives CDR1 SGHTA, CDR2 FQGTGA. The CDR3 DNA is TGTGCCAGCAGCCCCGGACAGTTGGAGACCCAGTACTTC. The encoded protein is CASSPGQLETQYF.

This clone was counted only a few times. V gene TRBV1 combines with J gene TRBJ2-2; the DNA was not used to check the table's D call, TRBD2. TRBV1 is annotated as a pseudogene. This CDR3 has 15 amino acids. The CDR3 here is CTSSQDRRGTGELFF. The CDR3 nucleotides read TGCACCAGCAGCCAAGATCGGCGGGGCACCGGGGAGCTGTTTTTT.

V and J are TRBV5-1 and TRBJ1-2; D unresolved. The germline V gene encodes CDR1 SGHRS and CDR2 YFSETQ. The CDR3 is 17 amino acids. The ends were cut back, 0 bases at V and 1 base at J, with 16 bases in the middle. In nucleotides, the CDR3 is TGCGCCAGCAGCTTGGGGCTGGGAGCGAATGATAACTATGGCTACACCTTC. It codes for CASSLGLGANDNYGYTF.

V is TRBV5-1 and J is TRBJ2-5; tentatively, D is TRBD2 (7 bases). Trimming took 4 bases from V and 5 from J, leaving 21 bases between them. Germline CDR1 and CDR2: SGHRS and YFSETQ. This CDR3 region has 16 residues. CDR3 DNA: TGCGCCAGCAGCCTGGAGGGGGGGCGAGGCGGGGAGACCCAGTACTTC. Translated: CASSLEGGRGGETQYF.

This chain joins TRBV28 and TRBJ1-2, with D possibly matching TRBD1 (6 bases). V was pared by 3 bases and J by 3 bases, with 11 bases between. The V gene's germline CDR1 is MDHEN and CDR2 SYDVKM. This CDR3 is 14 amino acids long. The CDR3 loop is CASSLLGAYYGYTF. CDR3 DNA sequence: TGTGCCAGCAGTTTGTTGGGGGCCTACTATGGCTACACCTTC.

V is TRBV5-8 and J is TRBJ1-5, with D maybe TRBD1 (5 bases). The CDR3 covers 16 residues. Trimming took 4 bases from V and 0 from J, leaving 14 bases between them. The V gene's germline CDR1 is SGHTS and CDR2 YDEGEE. The CDR3 spells CASSRVGGISNQPQHF. The CDR3 bases are TGTGCCAGCAGCCGGGTGGGGGGAATTAGCAATCAGCCCCAGCATTTT.

This clone has more than one count but fewer than ten. The rearrangement joins TRBV11-2 to TRBJ2-2, with TRBD1 matching 8 bases. CDR3 length: 15 residues. CDR1 is SGHAT and CDR2 is FQNNGV in the germline V gene. V shed 6 bases, J shed 2 bases, and the junction held 5 bases outside the gene matches. CDR3 region: CASRIDRGNTGELFF. CDR3 in DNA: TGTGCCAGCAGGATAGACAGGGGAAACACCGGGGAGCTGTTTTTT.

The chain combines TRBV7-2 with TRBJ2-5; 7 nucleotides align to TRBD2. After removal of 4 bases from V and 2 bases from J, the junction contained 7 bases not matched to a gene. CDR1 SGHTA and CDR2 FQGNSA come from the germline V gene. This CDR3 contains 15 residues. CDR3 nucleotide sequence: TGTGCCAGCAGCTCTGGAGGGAGGGCACAAGAGACCCAGTACTTC. Translation gives CASSSGGRAQETQYF.

The chain couples TRBV11-2 to TRBJ2-1; TRBD1 might be the D (5 bases). The CDR3 is 13 residues long. From germline, CDR1 is SGHAT and CDR2 FQNNGV. V was trimmed by 3 bases and J by 13 bases, leaving 16 bases between them. The CDR3, as DNA: TGTGCCAGCAGCTTGGTTACAGGTCCAGTCCAGTTCTTC. Translation gives CASSLVTGPVQFF.